This TCR beta chain came from a study of cytomegalovirus exposure and HLA in healthy donors. Comment on this clone: The antigen is undetermined.

Healthy bone marrow donors formed the donor group. General study results and limits: In a later analysis, 15,000 to 20,000 TCR beta sequences were associated with HLA alleles at 0.05 false discovery rate. In vitro experiments confirmed that three CMV-associated chains were specific for CMV antigens.

V was trimmed by 3 bases and J by 0 bases, leaving 10 bases between them. The CDR3 runs 14 residues. Germline loops: CDR1 SGDLS, CDR2 YYNGEE. With 60 Vbeta and 13 Jbeta primers, the PCR was carried out. Measured with immunoSEQ multiplex PCR; TCRdb has only the in-frame clones, and not every one. The data show around 100,000 clones, almost 85% seen once. This rearrangement joins TRBV9 to TRBJ2-7, with D maybe TRBD2 (6 bases). Sequencing was done on a sample of PBMCs. The source of this sequence is a woman between 18 and 29 years old in good health and CMV-seropositive. The CDR3 loop reads CASSGQGGSYEQYF. The DNA for the CDR3 is TGTGCCAGCAGCGGGCAGGGAGGCTCCTACGAGCAGTACTTC.